The rows below give T cell receptor beta chains drawn from one sample of a study of regulatory T cells in long-lasting Graves disease. One entry per CDR3 protein, called by TCRdb with MiXCR from the multiplex PCR reads. The profile covers around 400,000 distinct CDR3 sequences, with around 20% appearing a single time and roughly an eighth taken by the ten largest. The material sequenced was peripheral blood mononuclear cells (PBMCs), taken when the disease was refractory, from a patient treated with antithyroid drugs. These receptors were collected from a female donor with Graves disease. The CDR3 runs from the conserved cysteine through the conserved F or W. A D gene is named only where the DNA matches it firmly. Rows may omit the clone size; those that give it use once, few, many or a size class.

d_gene,j_gene,v_gene,abundance,CDR3aa,CDR3nt
-,TRBJ1-2,TRBV2,-,CASRNWGQGGGYTF,TGTGCCAGCAGGAACTGGGGGCAGGGTGGGGGCTACACCTTC
-,TRBJ1-1,TRBV9,-,CASSQRSGKNTEAFF,TGTGCCAGCAGCCAAAGGTCAGGGAAGAACACTGAAGCTTTCTTT
TRBD1,TRBJ2-2,TRBV7-9,many,CASSPTGGQGYTGELFF,TGTGCCAGCAGCCCGACGGGGGGACAGGGGTACACCGGGGAGCTGTTTTTT
-,TRBJ1-2,TRBV5-1,-,CASSLSPGDNYGYTF,TGCGCCAGCAGCCTGAGTCCGGGGGATAACTATGGCTACACCTTC
TRBD1,TRBJ1-2,TRBV11-2,many,CASSLQGAQGYGYTF,TGTGCCAGCAGCTTGCAGGGGGCGCAGGGGTATGGCTACACCTTC
-,TRBJ2-7,TRBV5-1,-,CASSLGAGQTCEQYF,TGCGCCAGCAGCTTGGGCGCCGGTCAAACCTGCGAGCAGTACTTC
TRBD2,TRBJ2-7,TRBV27,many,CASSMGLAGTLEQYF,TGTGCCAGCAGTATGGGACTAGCGGGCACTCTCGAGCAGTACTTC
-,TRBJ2-1,TRBV2,-,CASSDPLRQRLGNEQFF,TGTGCCAGCAGTGATCCCCTCCGGCAGCGCCTAGGGAATGAGCAGTTCTTC
TRBD1,TRBJ2-7,TRBV28,many,CASSSDRDRAYEQYF,TGTGCCAGCAGTTCAGACCGGGACAGGGCTTACGAGCAGTACTTC
-,TRBJ2-7,TRBV3-1,few,CASSPRGNSYEQYF,TGTGCCAGCAGCCCCCGGGGGAACTCCTACGAGCAGTACTTC
TRBD2,TRBJ2-2,TRBV20-1,-,CSARTSGRSTGELFF,TGCAGTGCACGGACTAGCGGGAGGTCCACCGGGGAGCTGTTTTTT
-,TRBJ2-2,TRBV3-1,-,CASSQPRRNTGELFF,TGTGCCAGCAGCCAGCCACGTAGGAACACCGGGGAGCTGTTTTTT
TRBD1,TRBJ1-1,TRBV3-1,many,CASSQEGQGTSSTEAFF,TGTGCCAGCAGCCAAGAAGGACAGGGGACCTCTTCCACTGAAGCTTTCTTT
TRBD2,TRBJ2-7,TRBV4-1,few,CASSQVGTSGTYEQYF,TGCGCCAGCAGCCAAGTGGGGACTAGCGGAACCTACGAGCAGTACTTC
TRBD1,TRBJ2-7,TRBV20-1,-,CSAAGGLAVYEQYF,TGCAGTGCTGCAGGGGGCCTAGCTGTCTACGAGCAGTACTTC
-,TRBJ2-5,TRBV2,many,CASTPWGEETQYF,TGTGCCAGCACTCCCTGGGGAGAAGAGACCCAGTACTTC
TRBD1,TRBJ1-5,TRBV28,many,CASRSTGTVNQPQHF,TGTGCCAGCAGATCAACCGGGACAGTCAATCAGCCCCAGCATTTT
-,TRBJ2-7,TRBV19,few,CASSTPLLSGDSYEQYF,TGTGCCAGTAGCACCCCCCTACTTAGCGGCGATTCCTACGAGCAGTACTTC
TRBD2,TRBJ2-1,TRBV27,many,CASSWGGLAGTPEQFF,TGTGCCAGCAGTTGGGGTGGGTTAGCGGGAACTCCCGAGCAGTTCTTC
TRBD1,TRBJ1-4,TRBV12-3/TRBV12-4,many,CASSRDRNEKLFF,TGTGCCAGCAGTCGGGACAGGAATGAAAAACTGTTTTTT
-,TRBJ2-1,TRBV11-1,once,CASSLSGSYYNEQFF,TGTGCCAGCAGCTTATCCGGGAGCTACTACAATGAGCAGTTCTTC
-,TRBJ1-1,TRBV27,many,CASSLRRRDTEAFF,TGTGCCAGCAGTTTACGAAGACGGGACACTGAAGCTTTCTTT
-,TRBJ1-5,TRBV29-1,few,CSVGVGGNQPQHF,TGCAGCGTTGGGGTGGGTGGCAATCAGCCCCAGCATTTT
-,TRBJ1-1,TRBV19,-,CASSKQENTEAFF,TGTGCCAGTAGTAAACAAGAGAACACTGAAGCTTTCTTT
-,TRBJ2-5,TRBV6-1,many,CASKPRLETQYF,TGTGCCAGCAAGCCGCGGTTGGAGACCCAGTACTTC
-,TRBJ1-4,TRBV6-5,many,CASSWGRAEKLFF,TGTGCCAGCAGTTGGGGGAGAGCAGAAAAACTGTTTTTT
-,TRBJ2-2,TRBV9,-,CASSVAAGMNTGELFF,TGTGCCAGCAGCGTAGCGGCGGGCATGAACACCGGGGAGCTGTTTTTT
-,TRBJ1-1,TRBV4-2,few,CASSQVRLGLNTEAFF,TGTGCCAGCAGCCAAGTCCGACTGGGCCTGAACACTGAAGCTTTCTTT
TRBD1,TRBJ1-4,TRBV28,many,CASRGSTGNNEKLFF,TGTGCCAGCAGGGGGTCGACAGGGAATAATGAAAAACTGTTTTTT
TRBD2,TRBJ2-1,TRBV6-1,-,CASSWLAGGLDNEQFF,TGTGCCAGCAGTTGGTTAGCGGGAGGGCTGGACAATGAGCAGTTCTTC